This is a list of T cell receptor beta chains from one sample in a study of CD8 T cells in Susac syndrome. MiXCR, run by TCRdb on the immunoSEQ multiplex PCR reads, gives a single entry per CDR3 protein. The sample shows around 280,000 distinct CDR3 sequences, 80% to 90% of them seen only once. Input material: CD8+ T cells from PBMCs. All receptors derive from a human donor with multiple sclerosis. Both conserved end residues are part of each CDR3. The order of the fields is clone size, V gene, J gene, D gene, CDR3 DNA, CDR3 protein. A D gene is named only where the DNA matches it firmly. The size field is filled for only some rows; it gives once, few, many or a size class.

.	TRBV14	TRBJ2-1	.	TGTGCCAGCAGCCGCCCCGGGGGCCCCTCCTACAATGAGCAGTTCTTC	CASSRPGGPSYNEQFF
.	TRBV7-8	TRBJ2-2	.	TGTGCCAGCAGCTTATGGCAGGTTCCCGGGGAGCTGTTTTTT	CASSLWQVPGELFF
.	TRBV4-1	TRBJ1-1	.	TGCGCCAGCGTCGGGGACACTGAAGCTTTCTTT	CASVGDTEAFF
.	TRBV12-3/TRBV12-4	TRBJ2-1	.	TGTGCCAGCAGTTGGGGGGTGTACAATGAGCAGTTCTTC	CASSWGVYNEQFF
.	TRBV1	TRBJ2-2	.	TGCACCAGCAGCCAAGCTCCCAGGAACACCGGGGAGCTGTTTTTT	CTSSQAPRNTGELFF
few	TRBV6-1	TRBJ2-5	TRBD2	TGTGCCAGCAGCCCGGGAGGGAGGGAGACCCAGTACTTC	CASSPGGRETQYF
.	TRBV19	TRBJ2-3	.	TGTGCCAGTAGCCACGATACGCAGTATTTT	CASSHDTQYF
.	TRBV7-9	TRBJ2-1	.	TGTGCCAGCAGCTCCCCGCGAGGGGACAATGAGCAGCTCTTC	CASSSPRGDNEQLF
.	TRBV10-3	TRBJ2-5	TRBD2	TGTGCCATCAGTGAGCCCAACTTAAGCGGGGCCCAAGAGACCCAGTACTTC	CAISEPNLSGAQETQYF
once	TRBV12-3/TRBV12-4	TRBJ2-7	.	TGTGCCAGCAGTACCGACGCTACCTACGAGCAGTACTTC	CASSTDATYEQYF
.	TRBV29-1	TRBJ2-7	TRBD1	TGCAGCGTTGAGACCGGGGGACAGGCGATAGTAGGCGAGCAGTACTTC	CSVETGGQAIVGEQYF
.	TRBV29-1	TRBJ1-1	.	TGCAGCGTGGGCCCGAACACTGAAGCTTTCTTT	CSVGPNTEAFF
.	TRBV14	TRBJ1-1	.	TGTGCCAGCAGCGATTGGAACACTGAAGCTTTCTTT	CASSDWNTEAFF
.	TRBV28	TRBJ1-5	.	TGTGCCAGCAGGGATGATAGCAATCAGCCCCAGCATTTT	CASRDDSNQPQHF
.	TRBV20-1	TRBJ2-7	TRBD2	TGCAGTGCTAGTGGGGGTGGGAGGGTGGCATACGAGCAGTACTTC	CSASGGGRVAYEQYF
.	TRBV24-1	TRBJ2-1	TRBD2	TGTGCCACCAGTGATCGTGATAGCGGGAGAGGGAATGAGCAGTTCTTC	CATSDRDSGRGNEQFF
.	TRBV28	TRBJ2-7	.	TGTGCCAGCAGCCCCCAGGCCAGAGAGCAGTACTTC	CASSPQAREQYF
.	TRBV9	TRBJ1-2	TRBD1	TGTGCCAGCGGGGACAGCTCTAACTATGGCTACACCTTC	CASGDSSNYGYTF
.	TRBV29-1	TRBJ1-1	.	TGCAGCGTTGAAAGCCCAACAGGACACACTGAAGCTTTCTTT	CSVESPTGHTEAFF
.	TRBV7-8	TRBJ1-5	.	TGTGCCAGCAGCTCACTCCGGGGCGACAGCAATCAGCCCCAGCATTTT	CASSSLRGDSNQPQHF
.	TRBV28	TRBJ2-5	.	TGTGCCAGCAGTTTAACCGCGGCAGTCGAAGAGACCCAGTACTTC	CASSLTAAVEETQYF
.	TRBV21-1	TRBJ2-3	.	TGTGCCAGCAGCAAAGCCGGTGGTAGCGGGAGAGGTTATACGCAGTATTTT	CASSKAGGSGRGYTQYF
.	TRBV12-3/TRBV12-4	TRBJ2-7	TRBD2	TGTGCCAGCAGTGCGCCAAGACTAGCGTCCGGGGAACAGCAGTACTTC	CASSAPRLASGEQQYF
.	TRBV9	TRBJ2-7	.	TGTGCCAGCAGCGGAGAGAGTTCCCCCTACGAGCAGTACTTC	CASSGESSPYEQYF
.	TRBV20-1	TRBJ2-3	.	TGCAGTGCTACCGGGATTAGCCGCACAGATACGCAGTATTTT	CSATGISRTDTQYF
.	TRBV7-8	TRBJ2-5	.	TGTGCCATCCTAGGCCCGACCCAGTACTTC	CAILGPTQYF
.	TRBV7-9	TRBJ2-7	.	TGTGCCAGCAGCTGGGAACGCGAGCAGTACTTC	CASSWEREQYF
.	TRBV3-1	TRBJ2-7	.	TGTGCCAGCAGTATGTGGAGGGCCTACGAGCAGTACTTC	CASSMWRAYEQYF
.	TRBV27	TRBJ1-6	.	TGTGCCAGCAGTCGACTCGAGGGGCGAAATTCACCCCTCCACTTT	CASSRLEGRNSPLHF
.	TRBV5-4	TRBJ2-7	TRBD1	TGTGCCAGCAGCCCGGACAGGGGGCGAGGCAGCGACGAGCAGTACTTC	CASSPDRGRGSDEQYF
.	TRBV13	TRBJ1-2	.	TGTGCCAGCAGCTTAGTCGGGGTTGGCTACACCTTC	CASSLVGVGYTF
.	TRBV14	TRBJ1-2	.	TGTGCCAGCAGCCAAGCGCACAGCTATGGCTACACCTTC	CASSQAHSYGYTF
.	TRBV3-1	TRBJ1-1	.	TGTGCCAGCAGCCAAGATTTTCAGAGTGAAGCTTTCTTT	CASSQDFQSEAFF
.	TRBV28	TRBJ1-2	.	TGTGCCAGCAGTTATAGGACAATACGACTCCGGGGCTACACCTTC	CASSYRTIRLRGYTF
few	TRBV9	TRBJ2-7	.	TGTGCCAGCAGCGGGGGGACGGGACCGATCTACGAGCAGTACTTC	CASSGGTGPIYEQYF
.	TRBV5-5	TRBJ1-2	.	TGTGCCAGCATCTTGTCTGTCGGGACAACCACTAACTATGGCTACACCTTC	CASILSVGTTTNYGYTF
.	TRBV10-3	TRBJ1-5	TRBD1	TGTGCCATTCAACAGGGGGGGAATCAGCCCCAGCATTTT	CAIQQGGNQPQHF
.	TRBV9	TRBJ2-6	.	TGTGCCAGCAGCGCGACAGACCTATTCTCTGGGCCCAACGTCCTGACTTTC	CASSATDLFSGPNVLTF
.	TRBV7-9	TRBJ1-1	.	TGTGCCAGCAGCTTAAGGTCTTACTCAGATGAAGCTTTCTTT	CASSLRSYSDEAFF
.	TRBV9	TRBJ2-7	TRBD1	TGTGCCAGCAGCGTAGGGGACAGCCTTCGCTACGAGCAGTACTTC	CASSVGDSLRYEQYF